The rows below give T cell receptor beta chains drawn from one sample of a study of shared clonotypes between healthy human individuals. Using immunoSEQ multiplex PCR, the repertoire was profiled, and TCRdb retains in-frame clones only, with some absent. This sample has about 2.3 million clones, with just under 95% found just once. Sequencing was performed on naive CD4+ T cells from PBMCs. Receptors were obtained from a man younger than 30 in good health. Some clones in this sample may be carry-over from other donors' samples. CDR3s include the opening cysteine and the closing phenylalanine or tryptophan. The D gene is left open where the match is weak. Size values are once, few and many counts, or a class for expanded clones, and some rows have none.

v_call	cdr3_length	d_call	j_call	clone_size	cdr3_nt	cdr3_aa
TRBV5-1	13	-	TRBJ2-2	few	TGCGCCAGCAGCTTGGTACCCACCGGGGAGCTGTTTTTT	CASSLVPTGELFF
TRBV5-1	15	-	TRBJ1-3	-	TGCGCCAGCAGCTTGGTGGGAACCTCCGGAAACACCATATATTTT	CASSLVGTSGNTIYF
TRBV5-4	15	TRBD2	TRBJ2-1	-	TGTGCCAGCAGCTCCTTCGCCAGCGGGAATCATGAGCAGTTCTTC	CASSSFASGNHEQFF
TRBV30	14	-	TRBJ2-3	-	TGTGCCTGGAGAGGGGGTAAAAGCACAGATACGCAGTATTTT	CAWRGGKSTDTQYF
TRBV27	15	-	TRBJ2-2	-	TGTGCCAGCAGTTTAGCCAGCGGCTACACCGGGGAGCTGTTTTTT	CASSLASGYTGELFF
TRBV5-1	15	-	TRBJ2-5	-	TGCGCCAGCAGCCCCCTCGGGATTCCACAAGAGACCCAGTACTTC	CASSPLGIPQETQYF
TRBV7-9	15	-	TRBJ1-4	-	TGTGCCAGCAGCCTGATTCGGCCCCCGGGTGAAAAACTGTTTTTT	CASSLIRPPGEKLFF
TRBV10-1	16	TRBD1	TRBJ1-5	-	TGCGCCAGCCGCCGGGACAGGGAGGCGACCGCTCAGCCCCAGCATTTT	CASRRDREATAQPQHF
TRBV19	15	TRBD1	TRBJ1-3	-	TGTGCCAGTAGTCCCAGGGGGCACTCTGGAAACACCATATATTTT	CASSPRGHSGNTIYF
TRBV5-1	14	-	TRBJ1-5	-	TGCGCCAGCAGCTTTTCAGGGGAGGACCAGCCCCAGCATTTT	CASSFSGEDQPQHF